Below, one T cell receptor beta chain is given with its context. Its specificity is unknown. Both 60 Vbeta primers and 13 Jbeta primers went into the PCR. Only in-frame clones appear in the TCRdb table, and some are missing; sequencing was by immunoSEQ multiplex PCR. This table lists over 100,000 clones. The CDR3 consists of 14 residues. Germline CDR1 MNHEY, CDR2 SMNVEV (reference sequence). Trimming took off 5 bases at V and 5 bases at J, with 16 bases between the two ends. The sample belongs to a study of cytomegalovirus exposure and HLA in healthy donors. Whole-study findings and limits: In vitro assays verified that three CMV-associated chains recognized CMV antigens specifically. TCR beta V- and J-gene trimming, according to a later analysis, was linked to a missense DCLRE1C variant. Analyzed later, association rates of TCRs varied across HLA loci, with DRB1 most and HLA-C fewest. Presence/absence analysis assumed near-uniform sequencing depth across donors.

This rearrangement joins TRBV27 to TRBJ2-7; maybe TRBD1 (5 bases). Sequenced sample: PBMCs. The receptor's source is a man aged 35-49 years in good health and CMV-seropositive. CDR3 residues: CASSPQGLRHEQYF. CDR3 sequence (DNA): TGTGCCAGCAGTCCGCAGGGTCTCCGTCACGAGCAGTACTTC.